The rows below give T cell receptor beta chains drawn from one sample of a study of shared clonotypes between healthy human individuals. Some clones are missing from TCRdb's copy, which holds only in-frame ones; the method was immunoSEQ multiplex PCR. The sample records approximately 95,000 clones, around two thirds being singletons. Material: memory CD8+ T cells sorted from blood. The receptors come from a young man in good health. The CDR3 runs from the conserved cysteine through the conserved F or W. Each record gives: CDR3 length, J gene, D gene, clone size, V gene, CDR3 protein, CDR3 DNA. The D gene is left open where the match is weak. Only some rows state a clone size, as once, few, many or a class for expanded clones.

CDR3 length: 12; J gene: TRBJ1-1; D gene: TRBD1; clone size: few; V gene: TRBV6-4; CDR3 protein: CASSSGQGEAFF; CDR3 DNA: TGTGCCAGCAGCTCTGGACAGGGTGAAGCTTTCTTT
CDR3 length: 15; J gene: TRBJ2-1; D gene: TRBD1; clone size: .; V gene: TRBV2; CDR3 protein: CASSGPDRGHNEQFF; CDR3 DNA: TGTGCCAGCAGTGGCCCAGACAGGGGTCACAATGAGCAGTTCTTC
CDR3 length: 15; J gene: TRBJ2-7; D gene: .; clone size: .; V gene: TRBV6-6; CDR3 protein: CASSYGREAPYEQYF; CDR3 DNA: TGTGCCAGCAGTTACGGGCGGGAAGCCCCCTACGAGCAGTACTTC
CDR3 length: 13; J gene: TRBJ1-3; D gene: .; clone size: .; V gene: TRBV10-3; CDR3 protein: CAISDLGNRTIYF; CDR3 DNA: TGTGCCATCAGTGACTTAGGGAATCGCACCATATATTTT
CDR3 length: 16; J gene: TRBJ2-1; D gene: .; clone size: .; V gene: TRBV28; CDR3 protein: CASSDRRVFWYNEQFF; CDR3 DNA: TGTGCCAGCAGCGACCGGCGGGTGTTCTGGTACAATGAGCAGTTCTTC
CDR3 length: 16; J gene: TRBJ1-1; D gene: .; clone size: .; V gene: TRBV10-1; CDR3 protein: CASSESRKGLRTEAFF; CDR3 DNA: TGCGCCAGCAGTGAGTCGAGGAAGGGGCTGAGGACTGAAGCTTTCTTT
CDR3 length: 14; J gene: TRBJ2-3; D gene: .; clone size: .; V gene: TRBV29-1; CDR3 protein: CSVGLGHATDTQYF; CDR3 DNA: TGCAGCGTCGGCCTCGGACACGCCACAGATACGCAGTATTTT
CDR3 length: 14; J gene: TRBJ2-7; D gene: TRBD2; clone size: .; V gene: TRBV19; CDR3 protein: CASSIAGGAYEQYF; CDR3 DNA: TGTGCCAGTAGTATAGCGGGGGGGGCCTACGAGCAGTACTTC
CDR3 length: 12; J gene: TRBJ2-1; D gene: .; clone size: .; V gene: TRBV7-2; CDR3 protein: CASSLRPEEQFF; CDR3 DNA: TGTGCCAGCAGCTTACGACCCGAGGAGCAGTTCTTC
CDR3 length: 12; J gene: TRBJ1-2; D gene: .; clone size: few; V gene: TRBV11-2; CDR3 protein: CASSSTNYGYTF; CDR3 DNA: TGTGCCAGTTCCTCGACTAACTATGGCTACACCTTC
CDR3 length: 16; J gene: TRBJ2-1; D gene: TRBD2; clone size: many; V gene: TRBV7-9; CDR3 protein: CASRRGASGSYNEQFF; CDR3 DNA: TGTGCCAGCAGGCGGGGAGCTAGCGGTTCCTACAATGAGCAGTTCTTC
CDR3 length: 15; J gene: TRBJ1-5; D gene: .; clone size: .; V gene: TRBV7-3; CDR3 protein: CASSPRGGGSQPQHF; CDR3 DNA: TGTGCCAGCAGCCCAAGAGGTGGGGGGAGTCAGCCCCAGCATTTT
CDR3 length: 16; J gene: TRBJ1-1; D gene: TRBD1; clone size: .; V gene: TRBV7-9; CDR3 protein: CASQGQGGAGNTEAFF; CDR3 DNA: TGTGCCAGCCAGGGCCAAGGGGGCGCGGGGAACACTGAAGCTTTCTTT
CDR3 length: 15; J gene: TRBJ2-7; D gene: TRBD1; clone size: once; V gene: TRBV4-1; CDR3 protein: CASSQDGTGANEQYF; CDR3 DNA: TGCGCCAGCAGCCAAGACGGGACAGGGGCCAACGAGCAGTACTTC